A selection of T cell receptor beta chains follows, all from one sample in a study of T cells in Graves' hyperthyroidism and ophthalmopathy. TCRdb fed the multiplex PCR reads into MiXCR, producing one record per CDR3 protein. Of around 620,000 distinct CDR3 sequences in the sample, 13% to 15% are singletons; the top ten hold roughly 6.9%. Sequenced input: blood. These receptors were collected from a young woman with Graves' ophthalmopathy. CDR3s leave out the opening cysteine and the closing phenylalanine or tryptophan. D genes are given only for firm matches.

v_gene,j_gene,d_gene,CDR3aa
TRBV19,TRBJ1-5,.,ASSLWGQTSNQPQH
TRBV3-1,TRBJ1-1,.,ASSQADGWVEGTEAF
TRBV6-1,TRBJ1-2,.,ASSRSRDPIGYT
TRBV28,TRBJ2-7,.,ASSLQGPYEQY
TRBV5-1,TRBJ1-1,TRBD1,ASSLVYRGHTEAF
TRBV5-1,TRBJ2-1,TRBD2,ASSLAGSGEYNEQF
TRBV27,TRBJ1-2,.,ASSPMTSGAAGYT
TRBV28,TRBJ2-3,TRBD2,ASSLSAGVYLDTQY
TRBV30,TRBJ1-5,.,AWNLDDQPQH
TRBV11-2,TRBJ1-6,TRBD1,ASRSIREGASPLH
TRBV10-3,TRBJ2-1,.,AISERSGPPASEQF
TRBV5-1,TRBJ2-4,.,ASSLGLPVAKNIQY
TRBV18,TRBJ1-1,TRBD1,ASSLYDPGQGTEAF
TRBV4-1,TRBJ2-1,.,ASSLGDGYEQF
TRBV4-3,TRBJ1-2,.,ASSQETANGYT
TRBV28,TRBJ1-4,.,ASITGWGNEKLF
TRBV28,TRBJ1-1,.,ASSLNVMNTEAF
TRBV30,TRBJ2-3,.,AWERGTPSTDTQY
TRBV19,TRBJ2-1,TRBD2,ASSWGLAGGPSNEQF
TRBV7-7,TRBJ2-1,TRBD2,ASSAGTSGRAEQF
TRBV7-3,TRBJ2-3,.,ASSSDDSTDTQY
TRBV2,TRBJ2-4,.,ASTTGVLGGIQY
TRBV5-4,TRBJ1-1,.,ASSQERAAEAF
TRBV19,TRBJ2-2,.,ASRIGGTGELF
TRBV7-9,TRBJ2-2,TRBD2,ASSSASGRASGELF
TRBV19,TRBJ1-5,.,ASSTVGDQPQH
TRBV27,TRBJ2-7,.,ASSSKGLEGTYEQY
TRBV7-2,TRBJ2-5,TRBD1,ASSPDPGTGRSY
TRBV6-1,TRBJ2-2,TRBD2,ASTIETGAGGNTGELF
TRBV7-9,TRBJ1-1,.,ASSLQDSISITEAF
TRBV5-1,TRBJ2-7,.,ASSSSSAYEQY
TRBV2,TRBJ2-7,TRBD2,ASSLRHPRLAAYEQY
TRBV28,TRBJ2-7,TRBD2,ASSPAGGSYEQY
TRBV28,TRBJ2-7,.,ASSFRDRYEQY
TRBV20-1,TRBJ2-7,TRBD2,SARALGAASGRRGTDEQY
TRBV10-3,TRBJ1-1,TRBD1,AISDSGTGGMNTEAF
TRBV28,TRBJ2-3,TRBD2,ASRGWLAGGPWGTDTQY
TRBV7-2,TRBJ2-1,.,ASSLGGGIYNEQF
TRBV5-1,TRBJ2-7,.,ASSLRSWDEQY
TRBV12-3/TRBV12-4,TRBJ2-7,TRBD2,ASSSQSSGRSYEQY